This T cell receptor beta chain was recovered during a study of vaccination effects on CD4 cells after COVID-19. Study-level information: Of the BNT162b2 and mRNA-1273 vaccines, participants received two doses of one or the other. A couple of convalescent donors provided samples 16 days and one week before vaccination.

After expansion with viral peptide pools in the ViraFEST assay, antigen-specific CD4+ T cells were sequenced. Scientists isolated CD4+ T cells after an approximately 9-day culture period ended. Convalescent patients had PCR-confirmed SARS-CoV-2 infection between March and December 2020. Study results and caveats: Relatively few convalescent patients took part in the study, which had no early post-infection timepoints.

This CDR3 has 14 residues. Trimming took 4 bases from V and 9 from J; bases not matched to a gene: 4. Germline values: CDR1 SGHRS, CDR2 YFSETQ. The repertoire was sequenced with immunoSEQ multiplex PCR; TCRdb's copy has only in-frame clones and lacks some. The sample carries about 19,000 clones, approximately 74% recorded once. For this clone: The antigen is undetermined.

The sequence was collected from a human donor who had a prior SARS-CoV-2 infection. The starting material was CD4+ T cells from PBMCs cultured with SARS-CoV-2 spike peptides, obtained before COVID-19 vaccination. The J gene is TRBJ2-1, the V gene TRBV5-1; TRBD2 agrees at 13 bases. The CDR3 protein is CASSQTSGGFEQFF. CDR3 sequence (DNA): TGCGCCAGCAGCCAGACTAGCGGGGGGTTTGAGCAGTTCTTC.